This TCR beta chain appears in the sequencing data of a study of blood T cell repertoires in COVID-19. Overall study context: COVID-19 samples from acute and convalescent phases originated in the United States, Italy and Spain. PBMCs, B-cell-depleted T cells, or T cells provided the cDNA or gDNA that made up the material.

The V gene's germline CDR1 is LGHDT and CDR2 YNNKEL (reference sequence). V was pared by 7 bases and J by 3 bases, with 10 bases between. This CDR3 comprises 13 residues. Original processing notes: Amplification from reference gene primers served as the basis for estimated nucleated cell counts. Profiling relied on immunoSEQ multiplex PCR, and the TCRdb table lists in-frame clones only, not all of them. That table furnishes V, J and clone size, whereas the DNA furnished D and trimming. The sample consists of approximately 170,000 clones, approximately 86% of them appearing once. This rearrangement joins TRBV3-1 (or the pseudogene TRBV3-2) to TRBJ2-1; D unresolved. The source material was peripheral blood. This sequence originates from a man between 65 and 80 years old with acute or convalescent COVID-19. In nucleotides, the CDR3 is TGTGCCAGCACAGGTCAGATCTACAATGAGCAGTTCTTC. This sequence encodes CASTGQIYNEQFF.